This TCR beta chain was sequenced for a study of blood T cell repertoires in COVID-19. Participants, 18 to 89 years old, spanned about 26 US areas. The V and J ends lost 5 bases and 6 bases respectively, with 16 bases between them. The germline V gene has CDR1 WNHNN and CDR2 SYGVQD (reference sequence). The CDR3 consists of 15 residues. This clone showed up just a few times. Authors' analysis steps: Estimates of nucleated cell counts were drawn from the amplification of reference gene primers. This table comes from immunoSEQ multiplex PCR, and its TCRdb copy is limited to in-frame clones, with some not included. V, J and clone size are those of that table, while D and trimming were read from the DNA. The sample comprises about 210,000 clones, around 81% of which are singletons, and around 4% rests with the top ten.

The TCR comes from a man aged 25 to 40 with acute COVID-19. The gene calls are TRBV10-1 and TRBJ2-2; possibly TRBD2 for D (5 bases). Sequencing used PBMCs or T cells enriched from blood (not recorded which). The CDR3 is CASSRLPQMAGELFF. DNA for the CDR3: TGCGCCAGCAGTAGACTACCCCAAATGGCCGGGGAGCTGTTTTTT.